This entry describes one T cell receptor beta chain. Arm-PCR of CDR3 regions and iRepertoire HTBI primers were used to build TCR beta libraries. TCRdb processed the multiplex PCR reads anew with MiXCR; each CDR3 protein has one entry. The sample consists of about 620,000 distinct CDR3 sequences, 15% to 20% of them appearing once. Germline-derived CDR1 and CDR2 are DFQATT and SNEGSKA (reference sequence). Trimming left V 2 bases short and J 3 bases short, with 14 bases between. The CDR3 runs 16 residues. The data were taken from a study of regulatory T cells in long-lasting Graves disease. Study-level background: Less than 3 months of antithyroid drugs had been taken by newly diagnosed Graves' patients.

This sample's time point: newly diagnosed GD, antithyroid drugs for less than 3 months. RNA from PBMCs was the source of the TCR library. This sample was shared with a second study, whose subject was T cells in Graves' hyperthyroidism and ophthalmopathy. That source reports: Most thyroid clonotypes with frequency above 0.001 were detected in blood. Stable hyperthyroidism and ophthalmopathy were separated using 13 V-J signatures.

The sequence was obtained from a woman in her 30s with Graves disease. The rearrangement links TRBV20-1 to TRBJ2-6; D perhaps matches TRBD2 (5 bases). Source: peripheral blood mononuclear cells (PBMCs), taken at new diagnosis, from a patient treated with antithyroid drugs. This CDR3 is CSARPMGDLGANVLTF. The DNA of the CDR3 is TGCAGTGCTAGACCGATGGGAGACCTTGGGGCCAACGTCCTGACTTTC.